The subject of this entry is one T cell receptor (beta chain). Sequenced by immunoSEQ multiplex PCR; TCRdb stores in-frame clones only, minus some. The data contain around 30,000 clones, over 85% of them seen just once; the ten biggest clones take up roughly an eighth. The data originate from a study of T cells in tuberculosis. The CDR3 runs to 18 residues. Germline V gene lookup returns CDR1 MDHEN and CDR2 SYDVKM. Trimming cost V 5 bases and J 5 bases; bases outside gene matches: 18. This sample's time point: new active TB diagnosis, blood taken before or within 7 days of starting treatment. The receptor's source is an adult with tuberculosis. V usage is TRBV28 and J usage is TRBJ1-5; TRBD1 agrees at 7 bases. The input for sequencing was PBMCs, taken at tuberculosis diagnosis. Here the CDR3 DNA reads TGTGCCAGCAGTCCGCGAGGGGCGACAGGGCCTGACCATCAGCCCCAGCATTTT. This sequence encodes CASSPRGATGPDHQPQHF. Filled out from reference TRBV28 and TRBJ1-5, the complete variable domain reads DVKVTQSSRYLVKRTGEKVFLECVQDMDHENMFWYRQDPGLGLRLIYFSYDVKMKEKGDIPEGYSVSREKKERFSLILESASTNQTSMYLCASSPRGATGPDHQPQHFGDGTRLSIL.